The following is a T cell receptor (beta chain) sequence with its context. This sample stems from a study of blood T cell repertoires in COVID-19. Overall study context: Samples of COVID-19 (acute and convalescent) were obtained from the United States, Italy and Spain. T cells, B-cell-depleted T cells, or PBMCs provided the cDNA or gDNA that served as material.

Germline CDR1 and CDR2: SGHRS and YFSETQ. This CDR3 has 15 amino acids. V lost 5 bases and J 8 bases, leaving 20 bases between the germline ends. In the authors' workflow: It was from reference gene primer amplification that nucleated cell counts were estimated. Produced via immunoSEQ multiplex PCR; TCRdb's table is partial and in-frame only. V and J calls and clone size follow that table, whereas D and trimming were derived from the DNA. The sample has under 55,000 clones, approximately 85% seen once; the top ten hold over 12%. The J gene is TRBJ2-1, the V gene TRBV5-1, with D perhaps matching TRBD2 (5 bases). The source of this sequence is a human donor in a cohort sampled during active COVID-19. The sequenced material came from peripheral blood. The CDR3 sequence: CASRMPGNRQDEQFF. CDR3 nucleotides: TGCGCCAGCAGAATGCCGGGGAACCGTCAGGATGAGCAGTTCTTC.